The rows below give T cell receptor beta chains drawn from one sample of a study of identical twins. TCRdb called the 5' RACE reads again in MiXCR, with one record for every CDR3 protein. The table includes some 1,700,000 distinct CDR3 sequences, less than 35% detected once. Specimen: cord blood. Receptors originate from a newborn girl in good health. The CDR3 runs from the conserved cysteine through the conserved F or W. The D gene is left open where the match is weak. Size is stated for part of the rows, as once, few or many counts, or as a class when the clone is expanded.

D,size,V,J,CDR3,DNA
-,-,TRBV7-9,TRBJ1-1,CASSIVANTEAFF,TGTGCCAGCAGCATCGTCGCGAACACTGAAGCTTTCTTT
-,-,TRBV29-1,TRBJ2-3,CSVENRAGGIDTQYF,TGCAGCGTTGAGAACAGGGCCGGAGGCATAGATACGCAGTATTTT
-,-,TRBV9,TRBJ1-2,CASSVGADGGYTF,TGTGCCAGCAGCGTAGGGGCAGACGGGGGCTACACCTTC
TRBD1,-,TRBV6-6,TRBJ2-7,CASTPGQGAGNNEQYF,TGTGCCAGCACTCCGGGGCAGGGGGCAGGAAACAATGAGCAGTACTTC
TRBD1,-,TRBV20-1,TRBJ1-2,CSAPTDRGMGGYTF,TGCAGTGCTCCGACCGACAGGGGGATGGGTGGCTACACCTTC
-,-,TRBV6-6,TRBJ1-2,CASSYNRVHGYTF,TGTGCCAGCAGTTACAACAGGGTTCATGGCTACACCTTC
TRBD2,many,TRBV11-1,TRBJ2-7,CASSGTSGPYEQYF,TGTGCCAGCAGCGGGACTAGCGGACCTTACGAGCAGTACTTC
-,-,TRBV25-1,TRBJ2-6,CASSEWGHSGANVLTF,TGTGCCAGCAGTGAATGGGGACACTCTGGGGCCAACGTCCTGACTTTC
TRBD1,-,TRBV5-1,TRBJ2-1,CASSLSGTGLNNEQFF,TGCGCCAGCAGCTTATCCGGGACAGGGCTTAACAATGAGCAGTTCTTC
-,-,TRBV19,TRBJ1-1,CASNFSGQGSGTEAFF,TGTGCCAGTAACTTTAGCGGCCAGGGATCCGGCACTGAAGCTTTCTTT
TRBD1,few,TRBV5-1,TRBJ2-4,CASSLQNSGGAVKNIQYF,TGCGCCAGCAGCTTGCAAAACTCAGGGGGCGCAGTCAAAAACATTCAGTACTTC
-,-,TRBV25-1,TRBJ1-5,CANPTDQGLNSNQPQHF,TGTGCCAACCCTACCGATCAGGGGCTAAATAGCAATCAGCCCCAGCATTTT
TRBD2,-,TRBV7-8,TRBJ2-3,CASSGRWAGGQDTQYF,TGTGCCAGCAGCGGCAGGTGGGCGGGGGGGCAGGATACGCAGTATTTT
TRBD1,-,TRBV12-3/TRBV12-4,TRBJ2-7,CASSGRDRGRYEQYF,TGTGCCAGCAGTGGCCGGGACAGGGGAAGGTACGAGCAGTACTTC
-,few,TRBV5-1,TRBJ2-1,CASSGAYRDRNEQFF,TGCGCCAGCAGCGGGGCATACAGGGATCGGAATGAGCAGTTCTTC
-,-,TRBV20-1,TRBJ1-2,CSAAPGDGANYGYTF,TGCAGTGCTGCACCAGGGGACGGCGCTAACTATGGCTACACCTTC
-,few,TRBV28,TRBJ1-5,CASSPGTSNQPQHF,TGTGCCAGCAGTCCCGGGACGTCCAATCAGCCCCAGCATTTT
-,-,TRBV4-2,TRBJ2-1,CASSQETRLSSYNEQFF,TGTGCCAGCAGCCAAGAGACTAGACTGAGCTCCTACAATGAGCAGTTCTTC
-,-,TRBV9,TRBJ2-7,CASSVEQGYNEQYF,TGTGCCAGCAGCGTTGAACAGGGCTACAATGAGCAGTACTTC
-,few,TRBV7-9,TRBJ1-1,CASSLNWNTEAFF,TGTGCCAGCAGCTTAAACTGGAACACTGAAGCTTTCTTT
TRBD2,many,TRBV5-1,TRBJ2-3,CASSLGGLAGADTQYF,TGTGCCAGCAGCTTAGGGGGACTAGCGGGAGCGGATACGCAGTATTTT
TRBD1,many,TRBV10-3,TRBJ1-2,CASSDRENYGYTF,TGTGCCAGCAGTGACAGGGAAAACTATGGCTACACCTTC
-,-,TRBV30,TRBJ1-2,CAWKDRGNGGYTF,TGTGCCTGGAAGGATAGGGGGAATGGCGGCTACACCTTC
-,once,TRBV28,TRBJ2-7,CASSKGRTFYEQYF,TGTGCCAGCAGTAAGGGTCGGACCTTCTACGAGCAGTACTTC
-,few,TRBV7-2,TRBJ2-6,CASSSEVSGANVLTF,TGTGCCAGCAGCTCCGAGGTCTCTGGGGCCAACGTCCTGACTTTC
-,-,TRBV7-6,TRBJ1-4,CASSLVRGLGEKLFF,TGTGCCAGCAGCTTAGTTCGGGGGCTGGGTGAAAAACTGTTTTTT
-,few,TRBV6-1,TRBJ2-3,CASSDGGEVDTQYF,TGTGCCAGCAGTGATGGGGGTGAGGTGGATACGCAGTATTTT
-,-,TRBV6-6,TRBJ2-1,CASRPSTGYNEQFF,TGTGCCAGCAGGCCCTCGACAGGTTACAATGAGCAGTTCTTC
TRBD2,-,TRBV20-1,TRBJ2-5,CSARIGRETQYF,TGCAGTGCTAGAATCGGGAGGGAGACCCAGTACTTC
-,-,TRBV5-4,TRBJ2-1,CASSYNGVEQFF,TGTGCCAGCAGCTACAATGGGGTCGAGCAGTTCTTC
-,few,TRBV6-1,TRBJ1-1,CASSRVPGNTEAFF,TGTGCCAGCAGTAGGGTCCCAGGGAACACTGAAGCTTTCTTT
-,-,TRBV20-1,TRBJ2-1,CSARDSPGQFF,TGCAGTGCTCGGGACTCCCCCGGGCAGTTCTTC
TRBD1,-,TRBV7-7,TRBJ2-3,CASSLTGGIGDTQYF,TGTGCCAGCAGCTTGACAGGGGGTATAGGAGATACGCAGTATTTT
TRBD1,many,TRBV7-9,TRBJ2-1,CASSLGQFSYNEQFF,TGTGCCAGCAGCTTGGGACAGTTCTCCTACAATGAGCAGTTCTTC
-,many,TRBV9,TRBJ2-4,CASSSGRDTMWNIQYF,TGTGCCAGCAGCTCCGGACGGGACACCATGTGGAACATTCAGTACTTC
TRBD2,-,TRBV28,TRBJ2-1,CAIRSGVVYNEQFF,TGTGCCATTAGGAGCGGGGTGGTATACAATGAGCAGTTCTTC
-,once,TRBV11-2,TRBJ2-5,CASSLEGLLGQTQYF,TGTGCCAGCAGCTTAGAAGGGCTCCTCGGGCAGACCCAGTACTTC
-,-,TRBV28,TRBJ2-2,CASRVSSNTGELFF,TGTGCCAGCAGGGTCTCCTCGAACACCGGGGAGCTGTTTTTT
TRBD1,-,TRBV14,TRBJ1-5,CASSQEGVSGGKGYSNQPQHF,TGTGCCAGCAGCCAAGAAGGAGTTTCAGGGGGCAAGGGATATAGCAATCAGCCCCAGCATTTT
TRBD2,few,TRBV12-3/TRBV12-4,TRBJ2-3,CASRDLAGSTDTQYF,TGTGCCAGCAGAGACCTAGCGGGGAGCACAGATACGCAGTATTTT
-,-,TRBV7-2,TRBJ1-5,CASSLSQSGSNQPQHF,TGTGCCAGCAGCTTATCGCAGAGTGGAAGCAATCAGCCCCAGCATTTT
-,few,TRBV28,TRBJ2-7,CASRGGGSYEQYF,TGTGCCAGCAGGGGAGGAGGGTCCTACGAGCAGTACTTC
TRBD1,-,TRBV27,TRBJ2-7,CASSLMTGGEQYF,TGTGCCAGCAGTTTAATGACAGGGGGCGAGCAGTACTTC
TRBD1,-,TRBV20-1,TRBJ1-1,CSASGTGRSTEAFF,TGCAGTGCTAGTGGGACAGGGCGGAGCACTGAAGCTTTCTTT
TRBD1,few,TRBV6-1,TRBJ2-3,CASSTDRGDTQYF,TGTGCCAGCAGTACCGACAGGGGAGATACGCAGTATTTT
-,few,TRBV20-1,TRBJ1-5,CSAPGGGADNQPQHF,TGCAGTGCCCCCGGCGGAGGTGCGGACAATCAGCCCCAGCATTTT
-,few,TRBV6-5,TRBJ2-5,CASSYLGTAKETQYF,TGTGCCAGCAGTTACCTCGGGACGGCCAAAGAGACCCAGTACTTC
-,-,TRBV5-1,TRBJ2-3,CASSLVGDPSTDTRYF,TGCGCCAGCAGCTTGGTAGGAGACCCCAGCACAGATACGCGGTATTTT
TRBD2,many,TRBV9,TRBJ2-1,CASSPGLAAHNEQFF,TGTGCCAGCAGCCCGGGACTAGCGGCCCACAATGAGCAGTTCTTC
TRBD2,-,TRBV5-1,TRBJ2-1,CASRQAGGPYNEQFF,TGCGCCAGCAGGCAAGCGGGAGGGCCCTACAATGAGCAGTTCTTC
TRBD2,-,TRBV29-1,TRBJ2-2,CSAPGTTNTGELFF,TGCAGCGCCCCCGGGACTACGAACACCGGGGAGCTGTTTTTT
TRBD1,few,TRBV20-1,TRBJ1-1,CSAERTGGTEAFF,TGCAGTGCGGAACGGACAGGGGGCACTGAAGCTTTCTTT
-,few,TRBV10-3,TRBJ1-2,CAISESHQGNYGYTF,TGTGCCATCAGTGAGTCACACCAGGGGAACTATGGCTACACCTTC
-,many,TRBV3-1,TRBJ2-2,CASSQVGTGELFF,TGCGCCAGCAGCCAAGTCGGGACCGGGGAGCTGTTTTTT
TRBD1,many,TRBV20-1,TRBJ2-1,CSARRDRGNEQFF,TGCAGTGCTAGAAGGGACAGGGGCAATGAGCAGTTCTTC